The present TCR beta chain was sequenced within a study of T cells in Graves' hyperthyroidism and ophthalmopathy. Study-wide results and caveats: Blood also carried most thyroid clonotypes expanded above 0.001. A model using 13 V-J features told ophthalmopathy apart from stable hyperthyroidism.

CDR3 length: 14 residues. CDR1 SGHRS and CDR2 YFSETQ come from the germline V gene. V gave up 4 bases and J gave up 7 bases; unmatched junction bases: 7. Aged 18 to 65, the patients had hyperthyroidism that was newly diagnosed and had lasted under 2 months. RNA transcripts gave rise to amplified TCR beta CDR3 regions. With the HTBI primer set, the TCR CDR3 went through a first round of RT-PCR. MiXCR, run by TCRdb on the multiplex PCR reads, gives a single entry per CDR3 protein. The table lists roughly 380,000 distinct CDR3 sequences, roughly 13% of them singletons, with 20% in the top ten. This clonotype was recorded at least ten times. Its antigen is unidentified.

The sequence was obtained from a man aged 25 to 40 with Graves' hyperthyroidism that later progressed to Graves' ophthalmopathy. Sequenced material: blood. The chain has TRBV5-1 and TRBJ2-7, with 11 bases that match TRBD2. The CDR3 loop is CASSLLAGVGEQYF. The CDR3 coding sequence is TGCGCCAGCAGCCTACTAGCGGGGGTTGGGGAGCAGTACTTC.